This T cell receptor (beta chain) was identified during a study of T cell repertoires in cytomegalovirus infection. As for the study in general: A matching HLA type, together with CMV infection, was signaled by public TCR beta signatures. Overall study results and limits: Carriage of CMV together with the relevant HLA was identifiable through cumulative public TCR beta family frequency. Ex vivo responses were dominated by HLA-C-restricted CMV-specific TCR beta clonotypes.

TCRdb re-analysed the reads in MiXCR, keeping a single row per CDR3 protein. The repertoire holds around 630,000 distinct CDR3 sequences, with roughly 24% as singletons. CDR1 is SGHKS and CDR2 is YYEKEE in the germline V gene (reference sequence). The CDR3 extends over 16 amino acids. Trimming took off 0 bases at V and 5 bases at J, with 15 bases between the two ends. Notes on this clonotype: Its specificity is not known.

J is TRBJ2-4 and V is TRBV5-5; D gene ambiguous. The source is a human donor in good health (CMV status not recorded). Some clones in this sample may be carry-over from other donors' samples. The sequencing sample was made of CD8+ T cells from PBMCs. The CDR3 DNA sequence: TGTGCCAGCAGCTTGGTGTTGGGATTTGGCCAAAACATTCAGTACTTC. Translated: CASSLVLGFGQNIQYF.